One and the same sample provided the 18 T cell receptor beta chains below, sequenced in a study of blood T cells in healthy people across ages. Sample-barcoded 5' priming and a J-beta primer mix drove a second PCR of roughly 7 to 11 cycles. TCRdb called the 5' RACE reads again in MiXCR, with one record for every CDR3 protein. The sample contains about 900,000 distinct CDR3 sequences, 62% of which appear only once. The sample consisted of blood. Every receptor here comes from a young man in good health.

The chain's CDR3 is CASSKEVPGYSTYNEQFF. DNA for the CDR3: TGTGCCAGCAGCAAAGAAGTCCCAGGGTATAGCACCTACAATGAGCAGTTCTTC. This sequence joins TRBV21-1 and TRBJ2-1; TRBD2 is the table's D call, not checked against the DNA. TRBV21-1 is a pseudogene locus. CDR3 length: 18 residues.

The chain links TRBV5-1 to TRBJ2-1, with TRBD2 matching 14 bases. The germline V gene has CDR1 SGHRS and CDR2 YFSETQ. The junction had 12 bases not matched to a gene; V was cut back by 3 bases and J by 7 bases. The CDR3 runs 18 residues. The CDR3, as DNA: TGCGCCAGCAGCTCCGGACTAGCGGGGGGAACCACCCGGAATGAGCAGTTCTTC. Translated: CASSSGLAGGTTRNEQFF.

The V gene is TRBV4-3, the J gene TRBJ2-2; 7 bases align to TRBD2. J lost 3 bases, V lost 0 bases, and 4 bases had no gene match. CDR1 is LGHNA, CDR2 YSLEER, per germline. The CDR3 totals 16 residues. In DNA, the CDR3 is TGCGCCAGCAGCCAAGAGGGAGGGACCCACACCGGGGAGCTGTTTTTT. Its translation is CASSQEGGTHTGELFF.

V and J are TRBV5-1 and TRBJ1-2, with a tentative D call TRBD1 (5 bases). The CDR3 totals 14 residues. Trimming left V 0 bases short and J 8 bases short, with 14 bases between. Germline CDR1 SGHRS, CDR2 YFSETQ. In DNA form, the CDR3 reads TGCGCCAGCAGCTTGGAAGAGGGAAGGGGAGGCTACACCTTC. Its translation: CASSLEEGRGGYTF.

A note on this clonotype: The germline gene is not matched at one end of the junction; a read error may be the cause. CDR3 protein: CASSSSGDDIQYF. The CDR3, as DNA: TGTGCCAGCAGCTCTTCCGGGGATGACATCCAGTACTTC. The chain employs TRBV12-3 or TRBV12-4 and TRBJ2-4, with D maybe TRBD2 (5 bases). The CDR3 extends over 13 amino acids.

V gene TRBV7-9 combines with J gene TRBJ1-5, with TRBD1 matching 7 bases. V shed 6 bases, J shed 2 bases, and the junction held 7 bases outside the gene matches. The CDR3 has 15 residues. Germline CDR1 and CDR2: SEHNR and FQNEAQ (reference sequence). CDR3 residues: CASSAQGTGNQPQHF. As DNA, the CDR3 is TGTGCCAGCAGTGCACAGGGGACGGGCAATCAGCCCCAGCATTTT.

The chain carries TRBV29-1 and TRBJ1-2; TRBD1 might be the D (5 bases). The CDR3 has 13 amino acids. V was pared by 3 bases and J by 2 bases, with 10 bases between. Germline values: CDR1 SQVTM, CDR2 ANQGSEA. CDR3 nucleotide sequence: TGCAGCGTTGAGGACCGGGACAACTATGGCTACACCTTC. The encoded protein is CSVEDRDNYGYTF.

The rearrangement joins TRBV3-1 to TRBJ1-6; tentatively, D is TRBD1 (6 bases). V lost 0 bases to trimming and J lost 10 bases, with 13 bases between them. The CDR3 is 15 residues long. Germline V gene lookup returns CDR1 LGHDT and CDR2 YNNKEL (reference sequence). The CDR3 DNA reads TGTGCCAGCAGCCAAGATGCGGGGGCTGGGTCACCCCTCCACTTT. Translated: CASSQDAGAGSPLHF.

For this clonotype: This may come from a read error, since a much larger clone is one base off. The genes are TRBV7-2 and TRBJ2-5; 9 bases agree with TRBD2. The V and J ends lost 2 bases and 6 bases, in that order; junction bases with no gene match: 4. The CDR3 has 14 amino acids. The germline CDR1 and CDR2 sequences are SGHTA and FQGNSA. CDR3 sequence (DNA): TGTGCCAGCAGCTTAAGTAGCGGGGGAAAGACCCAGTACTTC. Its translation is CASSLSSGGKTQYF.

This chain uses TRBV28 with TRBJ2-1; 10 nucleotides match TRBD2. The CDR3 is made up of 16 amino acids. V gave up 6 bases and J gave up 2 bases; unmatched junction bases: 7. Germline assignment: CDR1 MDHEN and CDR2 SYDVKM. In DNA, the CDR3 is TGTGCCAGCAGCCATTCAGGACTAGCGGCCTACAATGAGCAGTTCTTC. Translation gives CASSHSGLAAYNEQFF.

This sequence joins TRBV30 and TRBJ2-4; D gene unclear. The J call may be faulty, since TRBJ2-5 better matches the DNA end. Germline V gives CDR1 GTSNPN, CDR2 SVGIG (reference sequence). The CDR3 is 13 residues long. CDR3 nucleotide sequence: TGTGCCTGGAACCTTCAAGGGCGAGAGACCCAGTACTTC. Protein sequence: CAWNLQGRETQYF.

The chain employs TRBV5-6 and TRBJ1-5; TRBD1 might be the D (5 bases). From germline, CDR1 is SGHDT and CDR2 YYEEEE. The CDR3 contains 14 residues. Trimming removed 0 bases from V and 6 bases from J, with 10 bases in between. This chain's CDR3 is CASSLVGGTQPQHF. The CDR3 DNA follows: TGTGCCAGCAGCTTGGTTGGGGGGACTCAGCCCCAGCATTTT.

Worth noting for this clonotype: The junction departs from germline at one end; a sequencing error may be responsible. The CDR3 coding sequence is TGCAGCGTTGAAGTCGTACAGGGTAGAGAGTATGGCTATACCTTC. This translates into CSVEVVQGREYGYTF. This chain uses TRBV29-1 with TRBJ1-2, with D possibly matching TRBD1 (6 bases). This CDR3 spans 15 amino acids. Germline V gene data show CDR1 as SQVTM and CDR2 as ANQGSEA.

The V and J genes are TRBV3-1 and TRBJ2-5; D not certain. The germline CDR1 and CDR2 sequences are LGHDT and YNNKEL (reference sequence). This CDR3 comprises 16 residues. V was clipped by 1 base and J by 0 bases, with 12 bases between them. CDR3 in amino acids: CASSQVFGRNQETQYF. The DNA for the CDR3 is TGTGCCAGCAGCCAAGTTTTTGGCCGGAACCAAGAGACCCAGTACTTC.

This chain joins TRBV7-2 and TRBJ2-5, with unresolved D. The V and J ends lost 1 base and 1 base respectively, with 10 bases between them. CDR1 SGHTA and CDR2 FQGNSA come from the germline V gene. The CDR3 covers 15 residues. DNA for the CDR3: TGTGCCAGCAGCTTAGTGACCGGATCCCAAGAGACCCAGTACTTC. Translation: CASSLVTGSQETQYF.

The chain couples TRBV11-2 to TRBJ2-7; unclear D gene. Looked up from germline, CDR1 is SGHAT and CDR2 is FQNNGV. Trimming left V 0 bases short and J 5 bases short, with 8 bases between. CDR3 length equals 13 residues. The CDR3, as DNA: TGTGCCAGCAGCTTAGATTGGAGCAACGAGCAGTACTTC. As protein: CASSLDWSNEQYF.

The rearrangement links TRBV7-9 to TRBJ2-3; maybe TRBD2 (6 bases). From germline, CDR1 is SEHNR and CDR2 FQNEAQ (reference sequence). This CDR3 region has 15 residues. V lost 2 bases to trimming and J lost 3 bases, with 12 bases between them. Here the CDR3 DNA reads TGTGCCAGCAGCTTATTGGTGGGGGGAACAGATACGCAGTATTTT. Translation gives CASSLLVGGTDTQYF.

This sequence joins TRBV7-2 and TRBJ1-5; D may be TRBD1 (6 bases). V lost 1 base to trimming and J lost 4 bases, with 11 bases between them. Germline CDR1 reads SGHTA; CDR2 reads FQGNSA. The CDR3 sequence is 15 residues long. CDR3 sequence: CASSLVTGNNQPQHF. The CDR3 DNA follows: TGTGCCAGCAGCTTAGTTACAGGGAATAATCAGCCCCAGCATTTT.